Presented here are 3 T cell receptor beta chains from one specimen sequenced in a study of radiotherapy plus CTLA-4 blockade in lung cancer. TCRdb's table, derived via immunoSEQ multiplex PCR, lists solely in-frame clones and lacks some. Here the sample spans about 51,000 clones, more than 75% being singletons. The starting material was peripheral blood, obtained from a patient treated with radiotherapy plus ipilimumab. Source of these receptors: a human donor with non-small cell lung cancer who had a complete response to radiotherapy plus ipilimumab.

The rearrangement uses TRBV29-1 and TRBJ1-1; unclear D gene. Germline CDR1 is SQVTM and CDR2 is ANQGSEA. CDR3 length: 11 amino acids. Trimming shortened V by 6 bases and J by 3 bases, and 8 bases separated the two germline ends. The CDR3 nucleotides read TGCAGCGTCGAGAGGGACACTGAAGCTTTCTTT. It encodes CSVERDTEAFF. The complete variable domain, with remaining parts taken from reference TRBV29-1 and TRBJ1-1, reads SAVISQKPSRDICQRGTSLTIQCQVDSQVTMMFWYRQQPGQSLTLIATANQGSEATYESGFVIDKFPISRPNLTFSTLTVSNMSPEDSSIYLCSVERDTEAFFGQGTRLTVV.

The table lists this clone with a count of one. V and J are TRBV29-1 and TRBJ2-2; D remains unclear. Germline V gene lookup returns CDR1 SQVTM and CDR2 ANQGSEA. Trimming shortened V by 3 bases and J by 1 base, and 6 bases separated the two germline ends. The CDR3 length is 13 residues. The chain's CDR3 is CSVDTMNTGELFF. The CDR3, as DNA: TGCAGCGTTGATACTATGAACACCGGGGAGCTGTTTTTT.

The V and J genes are TRBV7-2 and TRBJ2-2; TRBD1 might be the D (7 bases). The CDR3 loop spans 15 amino acids. Germline CDR1 is SGHTA and CDR2 is FQGNSA. V was pared by 5 bases and J by 4 bases, with 14 bases between. The CDR3 sequence: CASSPGGSFTGELFF. In DNA form, the CDR3 reads TGTGCCAGCAGCCCAGGGGGGAGTTTCACCGGGGAGCTGTTTTTT. Combining the CDR3 with reference TRBV7-2 and TRBJ2-2 gives the whole variable domain GAGVSQSPSNKVTEKGKDVELRCDPISGHTALYWYRQSLGQGLEFLIYFQGNSAPDKSGLPSDRFSAERTGGSVSTLTIQRTQQEDSAVYLCASSPGGSFTGELFFGEGSRLTVL.